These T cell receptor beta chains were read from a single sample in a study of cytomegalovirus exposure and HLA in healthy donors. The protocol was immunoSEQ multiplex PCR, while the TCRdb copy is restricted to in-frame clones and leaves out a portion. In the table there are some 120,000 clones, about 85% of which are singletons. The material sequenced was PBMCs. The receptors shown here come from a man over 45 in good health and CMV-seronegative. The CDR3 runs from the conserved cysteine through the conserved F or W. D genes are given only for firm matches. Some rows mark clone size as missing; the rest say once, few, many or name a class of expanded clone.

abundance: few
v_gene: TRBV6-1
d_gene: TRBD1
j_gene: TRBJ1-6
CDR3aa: CASSEGTGGNSPLHF
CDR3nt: TGTGCCAGCAGTGAAGGGACAGGGGGAAATTCACCCCTCCACTTT

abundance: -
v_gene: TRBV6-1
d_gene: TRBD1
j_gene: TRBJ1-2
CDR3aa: CASSEAGQGFGYTF
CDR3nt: TGTGCCAGCAGTGAAGCGGGACAGGGATTCGGCTACACCTTC

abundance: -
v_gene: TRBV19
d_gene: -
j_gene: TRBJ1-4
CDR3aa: CASSITSRRREGEKLFF
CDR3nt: TGTGCCAGTAGTATAACCTCAAGGCGCAGGGAAGGTGAAAAACTGTTTTTT

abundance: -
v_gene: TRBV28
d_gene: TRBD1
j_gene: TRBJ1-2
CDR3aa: CASSSPGTGNNYGYTF
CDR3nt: TGTGCCAGCAGTTCACCCGGGACAGGGAATAACTATGGCTACACCTTC

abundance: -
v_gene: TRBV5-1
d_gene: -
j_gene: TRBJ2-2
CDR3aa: CASSLATGQAGELFF
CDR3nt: TGCGCCAGCAGCTTGGCTACAGGGCAGGCCGGGGAGCTGTTTTTT

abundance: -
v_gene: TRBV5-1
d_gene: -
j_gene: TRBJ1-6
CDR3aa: CASSLASRGNNSPLHF
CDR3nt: TGCGCCAGCAGCTTGGCCTCGAGGGGGAACAATTCACCCCTCCACTTT

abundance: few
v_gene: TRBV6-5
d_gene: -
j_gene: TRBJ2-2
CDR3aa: CASREGLYTGELFF
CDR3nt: TGTGCCAGCAGGGAGGGACTTTATACCGGGGAGCTGTTTTTT

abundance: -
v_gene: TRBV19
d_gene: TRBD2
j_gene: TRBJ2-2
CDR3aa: CASNPWGSGRGTGELFF
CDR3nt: TGTGCCAGTAATCCGTGGGGGAGCGGGAGGGGGACCGGGGAGCTGTTTTTT

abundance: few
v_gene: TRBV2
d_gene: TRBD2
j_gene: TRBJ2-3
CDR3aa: CASTRSSGGTDTQYF
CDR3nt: TGTGCCAGCACGAGGAGCTCGGGGGGGACAGATACGCAGTATTTT

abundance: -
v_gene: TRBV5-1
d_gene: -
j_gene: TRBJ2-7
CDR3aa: CASSLVSGEYEQYF
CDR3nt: TGCGCCAGCAGCTTGGTGTCAGGGGAATACGAGCAGTACTTC

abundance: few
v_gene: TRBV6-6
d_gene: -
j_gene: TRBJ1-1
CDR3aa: CASSWGLNTEAFF
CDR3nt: TGTGCCAGCAGTTGGGGCCTGAACACTGAAGCTTTCTTT